This T cell receptor beta chain was sequenced during a study of T-cell reconstitution after alpha-beta-depleted transplantation in children. This CDR3 region has 16 residues. V lost 2 bases and J lost 0; bases outside the gene matches: 4. Germline V gene sequence: CDR1 DFQATT, CDR2 SNEGSKA (reference sequence). The TCRbeta library incorporated unique molecular identifiers. Via MiXCR, TCRdb re-called the PCR reads, giving one row per CDR3 protein. The table shows roughly 400,000 distinct CDR3 sequences, with around 21% occurring only once. This clonotype was picked up many times. The clonotype was recovered from a human donor who donated a stem cell graft to a child with acute myeloid leukemia. The chain is built from TRBV20-1 and TRBJ2-1; 10 nucleotides align to TRBD2. The specimen comprised PBMCs from the stem cell graft donor, sampled from the stem cell graft. In nucleotides, the CDR3 is TGCAGTGCTAGAAGAGGACTAGCGGTCTCCTACAATGAGCAGTTCTTC. Its translation is CSARRGLAVSYNEQFF.